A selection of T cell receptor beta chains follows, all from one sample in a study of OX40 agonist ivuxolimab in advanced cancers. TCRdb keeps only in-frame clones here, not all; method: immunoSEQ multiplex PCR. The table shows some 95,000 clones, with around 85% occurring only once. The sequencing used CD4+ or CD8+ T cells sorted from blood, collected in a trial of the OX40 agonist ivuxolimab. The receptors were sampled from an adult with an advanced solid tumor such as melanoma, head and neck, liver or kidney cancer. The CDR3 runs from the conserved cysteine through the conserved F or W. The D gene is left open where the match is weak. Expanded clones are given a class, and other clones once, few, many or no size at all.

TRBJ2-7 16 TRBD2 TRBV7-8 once CASSQRLAGTSYEQYF TGTGCCAGCAGCCAGCGACTAGCGGGGACTTCCTACGAGCAGTACTTC
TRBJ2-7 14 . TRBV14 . CASSQVASSYEQYF TGTGCCAGCAGCCAAGTGGCTAGCTCCTACGAGCAGTACTTC
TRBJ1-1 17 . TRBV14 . CASSQRGWIRRNTEAFF TGTGCCAGCAGCCAGCGGGGGTGGATCAGACGGAACACTGAAGCTTTCTTT
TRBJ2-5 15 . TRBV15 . CATSRDLALGETQYF TGTGCCACCAGCAGAGATCTTGCTCTGGGAGAGACCCAGTACTTC
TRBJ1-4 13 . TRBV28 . CASSPSSREKLFF TGTGCCAGCAGTCCCTCCTCCCGTGAAAAACTGTTTTTT
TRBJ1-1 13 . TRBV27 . CASRKERDTEAFF TGTGCCAGCAGGAAGGAGAGGGACACTGAAGCTTTCTTT
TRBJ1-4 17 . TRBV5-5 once CASSDGWGRGANEKLFF TGTGCCAGCAGCGATGGATGGGGGCGCGGGGCTAATGAAAAACTGTTTTTT
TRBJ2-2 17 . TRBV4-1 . CASSQVSGTTNTGELFF TGCGCCAGCAGCCAAGTAAGTGGGACAACGAACACCGGGGAGCTGTTTTTT
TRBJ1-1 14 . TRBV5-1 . CASTFGGDPTEAFF TGCGCCAGCACCTTCGGCGGGGATCCCACTGAAGCTTTCTTT
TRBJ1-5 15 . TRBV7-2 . CASSLERVAGQPQHF TGTGCCAGCAGCTTAGAGCGGGTCGCAGGGCAGCCCCAGCATTTT
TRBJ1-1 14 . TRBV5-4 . CASSLDPRDTEAFF TGTGCCAGCAGCTTGGACCCTCGAGACACTGAAGCTTTCTTT
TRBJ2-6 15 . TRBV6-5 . CASRPAASGANVLTF TGTGCCAGCAGACCCGCCGCCTCTGGGGCCAACGTCCTGACTTTC
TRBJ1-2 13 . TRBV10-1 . CATSQSDRNGYTF TGCGCCACCTCCCAGTCCGACAGGAATGGCTACACCTTC
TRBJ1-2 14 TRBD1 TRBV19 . CASSMGTGRNGYTF TGTGCCAGTAGTATGGGGACAGGGAGGAACGGCTACACCTTC
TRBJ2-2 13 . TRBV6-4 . CASSGELNGELFF TGTGCCAGCAGTGGGGAGCTCAACGGGGAGCTGTTTTTT
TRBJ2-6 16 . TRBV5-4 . CASSLPPGMGANVLTF TGTGCCAGCAGCTTGCCCCCGGGCATGGGGGCCAACGTCCTGACTTTC
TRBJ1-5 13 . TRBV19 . CASSIDRDQPQHF TGTGCCAGTAGTATCGACAGAGATCAGCCCCAGCATTTT
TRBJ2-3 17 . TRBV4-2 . CASSQVLSAASTDTQYF TGTGCCAGCAGCCAAGTCCTCTCGGCGGCTAGCACAGATACGCAGTATTTT
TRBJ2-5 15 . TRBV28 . CASSGTAATQETQYF TGTGCCAGCAGTGGGACCGCCGCTACGCAAGAGACCCAGTACTTC
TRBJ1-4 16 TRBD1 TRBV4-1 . CASSQDQGQGLGKLFF TGCGCCAGCAGCCAAGATCAGGGACAGGGGTTGGGAAAACTGTTTTTT
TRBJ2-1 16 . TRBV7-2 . CASSFQGLSSYNEQFF TGTGCCAGCAGCTTCCAGGGGCTGTCCTCCTACAATGAGCAGTTCTTC
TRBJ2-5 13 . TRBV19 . CASISPSGETQYF TGTGCCAGTATCTCACCGAGCGGGGAGACCCAGTACTTC
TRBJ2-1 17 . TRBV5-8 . CASSVPLGLSSYNEQFF TGTGCCAGCAGCGTGCCTTTAGGACTATCCTCCTACAATGAGCAGTTCTTC
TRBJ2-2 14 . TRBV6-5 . CASSPQGLAGELFF TGTGCCAGCAGTCCACAGGGTCTCGCCGGGGAGCTGTTTTTT
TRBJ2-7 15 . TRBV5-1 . CASSPLGALGGEQYF TGCGCCAGCAGCCCACTGGGGGCCCTCGGGGGGGAGCAGTACTTC
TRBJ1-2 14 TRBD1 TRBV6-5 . CASSRNRGFGGYTF TGTGCCAGCAGTCGTAACAGGGGGTTTGGCGGCTACACCTTC
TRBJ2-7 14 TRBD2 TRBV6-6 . CASSGREATYEQYF TGTGCCAGCAGCGGCCGGGAGGCAACCTACGAGCAGTACTTC
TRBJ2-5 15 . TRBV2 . CASSDRGIRGETQYF TGTGCCAGCAGTGACAGGGGAATCCGGGGGGAGACCCAGTACTTC
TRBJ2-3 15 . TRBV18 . CASSRGVSSTDTQYF TGTGCCAGCTCACGTGGGGTGTCTAGCACAGATACGCAGTATTTT
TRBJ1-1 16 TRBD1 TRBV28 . CASSPEGGGWNTEAFF TGTGCCAGCAGTCCTGAAGGAGGGGGCTGGAACACTGAAGCTTTCTTT
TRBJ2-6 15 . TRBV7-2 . CASSLVLSGANVLTF TGTGCCAGCAGCTTAGTCCTCTCTGGGGCCAACGTCCTGACTTTC
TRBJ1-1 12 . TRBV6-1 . CASSELGNEAFF TGTGCCAGCAGTGAGTTGGGAAATGAAGCTTTCTTT
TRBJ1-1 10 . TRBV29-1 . CSVVTVEAFF TGCAGCGTCGTAACAGTTGAAGCTTTCTTT
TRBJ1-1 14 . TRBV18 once CASSPLPDGSEAFF TGTGCCAGCTCACCCCTTCCGGATGGGAGTGAAGCTTTCTTT
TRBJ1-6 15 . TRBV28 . CASSSWTVTNSPLHF TGTGCCAGCAGTTCGTGGACAGTCACTAATTCACCCCTCCACTTT
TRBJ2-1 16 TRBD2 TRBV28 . CASTPPRLAGTQEQFF TGTGCCAGCACCCCCCCCCGACTAGCGGGGACTCAGGAGCAGTTCTTC
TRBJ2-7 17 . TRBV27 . CASRQASGGALWNEQYF TGTGCCAGCAGACAGGCTAGTGGGGGGGCCTTATGGAACGAGCAGTACTTC
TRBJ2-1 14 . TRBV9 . CASSVATGAREQFF TGTGCCAGCAGCGTAGCTACGGGGGCAAGGGAGCAGTTCTTC
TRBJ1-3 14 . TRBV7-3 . CASSPTVSGNTIYF TGTGCCAGCAGCCCGACAGTCTCTGGAAACACCATATATTTT
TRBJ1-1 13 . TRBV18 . CASSRGSNTEAFF TGTGCCAGCTCACGAGGGAGTAACACTGAAGCTTTCTTT
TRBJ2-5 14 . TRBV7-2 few CASSSGDSKETQYF TGTGCCAGCAGCTCTGGAGACTCCAAAGAGACCCAGTACTTC
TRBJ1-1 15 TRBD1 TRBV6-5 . CASSYSITGTVSAFF TGTGCCAGCAGTTACTCGATAACCGGGACAGTGTCTGCTTTCTTT
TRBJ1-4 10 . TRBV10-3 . CATKSEKLFF TGTGCCACAAAGAGTGAAAAACTGTTTTTT
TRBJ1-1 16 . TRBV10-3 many CAISAGTAAMNTEAFF TGTGCCATCAGTGCCGGTACAGCAGCTATGAACACTGAAGCTTTCTTT